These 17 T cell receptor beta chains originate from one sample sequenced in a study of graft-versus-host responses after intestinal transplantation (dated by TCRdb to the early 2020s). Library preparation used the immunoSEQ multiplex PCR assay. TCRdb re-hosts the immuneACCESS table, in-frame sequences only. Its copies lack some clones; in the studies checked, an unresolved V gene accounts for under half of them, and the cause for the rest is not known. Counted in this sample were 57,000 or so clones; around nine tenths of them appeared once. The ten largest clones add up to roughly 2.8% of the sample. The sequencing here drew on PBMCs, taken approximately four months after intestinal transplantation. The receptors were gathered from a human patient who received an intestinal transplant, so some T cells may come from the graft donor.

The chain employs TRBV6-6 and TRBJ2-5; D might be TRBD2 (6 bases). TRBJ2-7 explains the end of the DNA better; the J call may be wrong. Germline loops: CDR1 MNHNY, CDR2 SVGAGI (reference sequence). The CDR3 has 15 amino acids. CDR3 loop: CASSTRSSGGYEQYF. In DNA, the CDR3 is TGTGCCAGCAGTACCCGAAGCTCTGGAGGGTACGAGCAGTACTTC.

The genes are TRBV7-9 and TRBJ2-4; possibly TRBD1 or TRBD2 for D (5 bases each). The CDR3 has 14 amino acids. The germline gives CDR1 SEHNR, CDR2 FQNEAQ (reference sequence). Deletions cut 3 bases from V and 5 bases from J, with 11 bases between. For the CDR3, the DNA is TGTGCCAGCAGCTTCCGGGACCTACAAAACATTCAGTACTTC. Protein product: CASSFRDLQNIQYF.

CDR3 nucleotides: TGCGCCAGCGCGTTGATAGCGGGAGGGTTCCAAGAGACCCAGTACTTC. Translation: CASALIAGGFQETQYF. J is TRBJ2-5 and V is TRBV5-1; 11 bases map to TRBD2. The germline V gene encodes CDR1 SGHRS and CDR2 YFSETQ. The CDR3 runs 16 residues. V trimming: 7 bases; J trimming: 1 base; junction bases outside the gene matches: 9.

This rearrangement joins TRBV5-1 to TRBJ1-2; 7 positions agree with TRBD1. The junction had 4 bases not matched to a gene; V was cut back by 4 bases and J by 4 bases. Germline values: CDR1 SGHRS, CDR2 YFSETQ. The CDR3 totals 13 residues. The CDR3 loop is CASSHGQVYGYTF. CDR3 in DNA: TGCGCCAGCAGCCATGGACAGGTCTATGGCTACACCTTC.

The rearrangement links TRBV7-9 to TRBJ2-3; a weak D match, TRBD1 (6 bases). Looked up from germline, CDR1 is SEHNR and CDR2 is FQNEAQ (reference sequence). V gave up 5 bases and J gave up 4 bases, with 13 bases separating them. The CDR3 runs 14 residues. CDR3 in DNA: TGTGCCAGCAGCCCACACAGACAGGCAGATACGCAGTATTTT. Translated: CASSPHRQADTQYF.

DNA of the CDR3: TGTGCCAGCAGCTTCGCGAGTGGGGAGCTGTTTTTT. Amino acids: CASSFASGELFF. The chain joins TRBV7-9 to TRBJ2-2; D is undetermined. Per the germline V gene, CDR1 is SEHNR and CDR2 is FQNEAQ (reference sequence). V was trimmed by 3 bases and J by 8 bases, leaving 7 bases between them. CDR3 length: 12 amino acids.

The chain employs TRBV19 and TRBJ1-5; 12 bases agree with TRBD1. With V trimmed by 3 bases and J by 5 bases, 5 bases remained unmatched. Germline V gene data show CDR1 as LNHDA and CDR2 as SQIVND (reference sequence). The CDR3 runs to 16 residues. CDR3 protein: CASSIKGQGAYQPQHF. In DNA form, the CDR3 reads TGTGCCAGTAGTATCAAGGGACAGGGGGCTTATCAGCCCCAGCATTTT.

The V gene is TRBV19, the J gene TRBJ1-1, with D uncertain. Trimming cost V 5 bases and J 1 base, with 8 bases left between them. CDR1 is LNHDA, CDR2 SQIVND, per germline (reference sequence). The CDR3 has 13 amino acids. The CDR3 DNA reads TGTGCCAGTAGTGTCGCGCAGAACACTGAAGCTTTCTTT. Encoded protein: CASSVAQNTEAFF.

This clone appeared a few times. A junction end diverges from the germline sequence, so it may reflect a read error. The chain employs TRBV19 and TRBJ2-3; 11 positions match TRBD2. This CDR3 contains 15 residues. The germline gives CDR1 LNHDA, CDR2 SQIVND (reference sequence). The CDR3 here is CASRIAGGGTDTQYF. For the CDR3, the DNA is TGTGCCAGTAGGATAGCGGGGGGGGGCACAGATACGCAGTATTTT.

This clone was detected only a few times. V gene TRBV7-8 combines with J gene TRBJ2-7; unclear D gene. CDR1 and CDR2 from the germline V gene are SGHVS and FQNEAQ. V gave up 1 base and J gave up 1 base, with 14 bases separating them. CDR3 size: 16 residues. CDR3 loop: CASSLVGYSSSYEQYF. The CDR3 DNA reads TGTGCCAGCAGCTTAGTAGGGTACAGTTCTTCCTACGAGCAGTACTTC.

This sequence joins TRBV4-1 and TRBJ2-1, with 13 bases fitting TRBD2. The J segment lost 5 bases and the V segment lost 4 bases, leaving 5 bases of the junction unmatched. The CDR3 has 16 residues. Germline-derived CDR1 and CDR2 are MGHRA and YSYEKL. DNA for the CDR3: TGCGCCAGCAGCCTTAGGACTAGCGGGGGAGACAATGAGCAGTTCTTC. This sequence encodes CASSLRTSGGDNEQFF.

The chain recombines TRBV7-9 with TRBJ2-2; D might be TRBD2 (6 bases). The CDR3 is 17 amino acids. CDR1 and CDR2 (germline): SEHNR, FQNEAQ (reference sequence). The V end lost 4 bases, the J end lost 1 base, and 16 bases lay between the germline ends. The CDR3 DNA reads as TGTGCCAGCAGCTATCGCGTGGCGGGGCAGAACACCGGGGAGCTGTTTTTT. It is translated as CASSYRVAGQNTGELFF.

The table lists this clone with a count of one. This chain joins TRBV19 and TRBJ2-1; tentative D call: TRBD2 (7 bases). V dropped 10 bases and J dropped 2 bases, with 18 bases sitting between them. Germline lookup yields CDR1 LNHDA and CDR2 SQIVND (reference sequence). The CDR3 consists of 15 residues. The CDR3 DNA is TGTGCCACCGAAGGGGGGGCCCTACCCTACAATGAGCAGTTCTTC. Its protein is CATEGGALPYNEQFF.

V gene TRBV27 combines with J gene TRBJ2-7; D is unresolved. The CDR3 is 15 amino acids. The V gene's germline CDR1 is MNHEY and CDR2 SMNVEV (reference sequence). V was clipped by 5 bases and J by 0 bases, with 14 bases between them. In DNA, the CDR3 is TGTGCCAGCAGTCTGAGACCGCAGAGCTCCTACGAGCAGTACTTC. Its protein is CASSLRPQSSYEQYF.

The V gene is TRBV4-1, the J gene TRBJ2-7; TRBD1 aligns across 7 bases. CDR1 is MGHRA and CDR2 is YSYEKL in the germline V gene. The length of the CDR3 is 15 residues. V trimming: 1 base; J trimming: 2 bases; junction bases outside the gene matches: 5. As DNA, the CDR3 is TGCGCCAGCAGCCAAGGCCGACAGGGTCCCTACGAGCAGTACTTC. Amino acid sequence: CASSQGRQGPYEQYF.

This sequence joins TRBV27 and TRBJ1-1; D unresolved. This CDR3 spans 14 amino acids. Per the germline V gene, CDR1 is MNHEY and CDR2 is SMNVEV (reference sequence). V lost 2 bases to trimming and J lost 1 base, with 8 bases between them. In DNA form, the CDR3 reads TGTGCCAGCAGTTTAGTCCGATCGAACACTGAAGCTTTCTTT. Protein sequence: CASSLVRSNTEAFF.

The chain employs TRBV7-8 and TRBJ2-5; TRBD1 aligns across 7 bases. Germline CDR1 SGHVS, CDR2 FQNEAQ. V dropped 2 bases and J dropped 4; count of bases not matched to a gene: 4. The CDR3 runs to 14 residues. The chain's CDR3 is CASSLSAGGETQYF. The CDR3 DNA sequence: TGTGCCAGCAGCTTATCAGCAGGGGGAGAGACCCAGTACTTC.